This is a list of T cell receptor beta chains from one sample in a study of cytomegalovirus exposure and HLA in healthy donors. The method was immunoSEQ multiplex PCR; TCRdb's version includes in-frame clones alone and lacks a portion of them. Its table records roughly 190,000 clones. Input material: PBMCs. The receptor source for this set is a man between 25 and 39 years old in good health and CMV-seronegative. The CDR3 runs from the conserved cysteine through the conserved F or W. Each record gives: J gene, D gene, V gene, CDR3 length, CDR3 DNA, CDR3 protein. The D gene is left open where the match is weak.

>TRBJ2-3|TRBD1|TRBV29-1|15
TGCAGCGTTGAAGCCGGGACAGGGGCTACAGATACGCAGTATTTT
CSVEAGTGATDTQYF
>TRBJ2-2|TRBD1|TRBV6-5|15
TGTGCCAGCAGTTATGGACAGGGATACACCGGGGAGCTGTTTTTT
CASSYGQGYTGELFF
>TRBJ2-1|NA|TRBV11-2|16
TGTGCCAGCAGCCCTCTAGCGAAAAGATACTACAATGAGCAGTTCTTC
CASSPLAKRYYNEQFF
>TRBJ2-3|TRBD2|TRBV5-1|16
TGCGCCAGCAGCGGGGGGGGTTGGGACCACACAGATACGCAGTATTTT
CASSGGGWDHTDTQYF
>TRBJ2-3|TRBD1|TRBV19|13
TGTGCCAGTTCGGACAGGGATGGAGATACGCAGTATTTT
CASSDRDGDTQYF
>TRBJ1-3|NA|TRBV29-1|12
TGCAGCGTTGGACACTCTGGAAACACCATATATTTT
CSVGHSGNTIYF
>TRBJ2-1|NA|TRBV7-2|14
TGTGCCAGCAGCTTATCGACAGCTTACAATGAGCAGTTCTTC
CASSLSTAYNEQFF
>TRBJ2-1|TRBD2|TRBV5-6|17
TGTGCCAGCAGCGCACAACTAGCGGCGGACTCCTACAATGAGCAGTTCTTC
CASSAQLAADSYNEQFF
>TRBJ1-2|NA|TRBV28|12
TGTGCCAGCAGTCAGGGTGTCTATGGCTACACCTTC
CASSQGVYGYTF
>TRBJ2-2|TRBD1|TRBV11-3|15
TGTGCCAGCAGCTTCCGGGACAGGGATACCGGGGAGCTGTTTTTT
CASSFRDRDTGELFF
>TRBJ1-2|NA|TRBV9|15
TGTGCCAGCAGCGCGCCCTCCCAGGGCGTGGGTGGCTACACCTTC
CASSAPSQGVGGYTF
>TRBJ2-6|NA|TRBV30|16
TGTGCCTGGAGTTTAGGGGCAGGTGCCGGGGCCAACGTCCTGACTTTC
CAWSLGAGAGANVLTF
>TRBJ2-2|TRBD2|TRBV5-4|15
TGTGCCAGCAGCCCGACTAGCGGGAACACCGGGGAGCTGTTTTTT
CASSPTSGNTGELFF
>TRBJ1-1|NA|TRBV19|13
TGTGCCAGTAGTGATCAGGATAACACTGAAGCTTTCTTT
CASSDQDNTEAFF
>TRBJ2-5|NA|TRBV5-1|15
TGCGCCAGCAGCTTGGCGGCTCGGGTACAAGAGACCCAGTACTTC
CASSLAARVQETQYF
>TRBJ2-1|TRBD1|TRBV7-8|16
TGTGCCAGCAGCTTAGCCGGGACAGGGGGCTACAATGAGCAGTTCTTC
CASSLAGTGGYNEQFF
>TRBJ1-5|TRBD1|TRBV9|15
TGTGCCAGCAGCGTAGAGGGGGCTGGCAATCAGCCCCAGCATTTT
CASSVEGAGNQPQHF
>TRBJ2-5|NA|TRBV6-5|15
TGTGCCAGCAGTCCCCTTTTGACGACTCAAGAGACCCAGTACTTC
CASSPLLTTQETQYF
>TRBJ2-7|TRBD2|TRBV30|17
TGTGCCTGGAGACCTTCGGTCCGGACTAGCGTTTCCTACGAGCAGTACTTC
CAWRPSVRTSVSYEQYF
>TRBJ2-2|NA|TRBV9|18
TGTGCCAGCACCTCTTCAGGGGCTAGCGGAGGAGGCACCGGGGAGCTGTTTTTT
CASTSSGASGGGTGELFF
>TRBJ1-2|NA|TRBV6-5|12
TGTGCCAGCAAGGAGGACAGAGAGGGCTACACCTTC
CASKEDREGYTF
>TRBJ2-2|TRBD1|TRBV10-3|20
TGTGCCATCAGTGAGTCCCACGGGACAGGGAGGTTTGGTCCGGCCGGGGAGCTGTTTTTT
CAISESHGTGRFGPAGELFF
>TRBJ2-1|NA|TRBV11-3|13
TGTGCCAGCAGACCACAGAGAAACAATGAGCAGTTCTTC
CASRPQRNNEQFF
>TRBJ2-7|TRBD2|TRBV2|18
TGTGCCAGCAGCTCCCTGGGGAGACTAGCGGGGGCCTCCTACGAGCAGTACTTC
CASSSLGRLAGASYEQYF
>TRBJ2-5|NA|TRBV29-1|12
TGCAGCACAAAATCGGGGCAAGAGACCCAGTACTTC
CSTKSGQETQYF
>TRBJ1-1|NA|TRBV19|13
TGTGCCAGTAGTATTGGGGAGGGCGCTGAAGCTTTCTTT
CASSIGEGAEAFF
>TRBJ1-5|NA|TRBV18|15
TGTGCCAGCTCACCCACCTCGGGGGGCGGTCAGCCCCAGCATTTT
CASSPTSGGGQPQHF
>TRBJ1-5|TRBD1|TRBV19|14
TGTGCCAGTACCACCAGGGGGCTAAGCCAGCCCCAGCATTTT
CASTTRGLSQPQHF
>TRBJ2-5|TRBD2|TRBV4-2|14
TGTGCCAGCAGCCAAGATGGGGGGGGAGAGACCCAGTACTTC
CASSQDGGGETQYF
>TRBJ1-5|NA|TRBV4-2|15
TGTGCCAGCAGCCAAGATGGACAGTTCAATCAGCCCCAGCATTTT
CASSQDGQFNQPQHF
>TRBJ2-7|TRBD1|TRBV30|15
TGTGCCTGGACTCGACGCGGGACAGGGGGATCCGAGCAGTACTTC
CAWTRRGTGGSEQYF
>TRBJ2-7|NA|TRBV27|15
TGTGCCAGCAGTTTATCGTCGGCCAGGGGGGACGAGCAGTACTTC
CASSLSSARGDEQYF
>TRBJ1-4|TRBD1|TRBV28|14
TGTGCCAGTAGATCCGGGACAGGGGTAGAAAAACTGTTTTTT
CASRSGTGVEKLFF
>TRBJ2-1|TRBD2|TRBV25-1|18
TGTGCCAGCAGTGTCAGTGGGAGCGGGGGAGGCTCCTACAATGAGCAGTTCTTC
CASSVSGSGGGSYNEQFF
>TRBJ1-1|NA|TRBV27|15
TGTGCCAGCAGGATGATCTTTCCAGGGAACACTGAAGCTTTCTTT
CASRMIFPGNTEAFF
>TRBJ1-5|NA|TRBV6-5|14
TGTGCCAGCAGTTACCAGCCAGGAGGCCAGCCCCAGCATTTT
CASSYQPGGQPQHF
>TRBJ2-3|TRBD1|TRBV6-1|12
TGTGCCAGCAGTGAGGGGGGACAGGAGCAGTATTTT
CASSEGGQEQYF
>TRBJ1-5|NA|TRBV19|16
TGTGCCAGTAGTAGGTCCTCACAGGGTTTCTATCAGCCCCAGCATTTT
CASSRSSQGFYQPQHF
>TRBJ1-1|NA|TRBV4-2|13
TGTGCCAGCAGCCAAGATTTGGGAGGAGGAGCTTTCTTT
CASSQDLGGGAFF
>TRBJ1-1|TRBD1|TRBV28|20
TGTGCCAGCAGTTCACCGGGACAGGGGTTCGTTTTCCCAGGGAACACTGAAGCTTTCTTT
CASSSPGQGFVFPGNTEAFF
>TRBJ2-1|NA|TRBV6-5|15
TGTGCCAGCAGTTACTCCTGGAGGGCCGGAAATGAGCAGTTCTTC
CASSYSWRAGNEQFF
>TRBJ2-1|TRBD1|TRBV7-3|15
TGTGCCAGCAGCTTATGGTCAGGGGGCGAGGATGAGCAGTTCTTC
CASSLWSGGEDEQFF
>TRBJ1-2|NA|TRBV6-6|15
TGTGCCAGCAGTTCCACGGGAGGGGGGTCACGGGGCTACACCTTC
CASSSTGGGSRGYTF
>TRBJ2-7|NA|TRBV6-5|12
TGTGCCAGCGGGGTTCGGGGAGGCGAGCAGTACTTC
CASGVRGGEQYF
>TRBJ2-7|TRBD2|TRBV2|13
TGTGCCAGCAGAACTAGCGCTTCCTACGAGCAGTACTTC
CASRTSASYEQYF
>TRBJ2-1|NA|TRBV29-1|13
TGCAGCGTTGCCACAGGTGTCGTGAATGAGCAGTTCTTC
CSVATGVVNEQFF
>TRBJ1-4|NA|TRBV29-1|14
TGCAGCGTCCATGACAGTGCAACTAATGAAAAACTGTTTTTT
CSVHDSATNEKLFF
>TRBJ2-1|NA|TRBV10-1|13
TGCGCCAGCAGCTGGACAGCCTACAATGAGCAGTTCTTC
CASSWTAYNEQFF
>TRBJ1-1|NA|TRBV18|14
TGTGCCAGCTCACCAGAGGGTCCGAACACTGAAGCTTTCTTT
CASSPEGPNTEAFF
>TRBJ2-3|TRBD1|TRBV6-1|15
TGTGCCAGCAGGAACCGGGACAGGGACTCAGATACGCAGTATTTT
CASRNRDRDSDTQYF
>TRBJ1-5|NA|TRBV18|15
TGTGCCAGCTCCCAATTTGAAGGAGGCAATCAGCCCCAGCATTTT
CASSQFEGGNQPQHF
>TRBJ1-4|NA|TRBV6-6|15
TGTGCCAGCAGTTACCGACCGGAGGGTAATGAAAAACTGTTTTTT
CASSYRPEGNEKLFF